One and the same sample provided the 21 T cell receptor beta chains below, sequenced in a study of technical replicates of blood from several donors. The protocol was immunoSEQ multiplex PCR, while the TCRdb copy is restricted to in-frame clones and leaves out a portion. Here the sample spans 85,000 to 95,000 clones, about 96% being singletons. The sample comprised T cells isolated from PBMCs. The source of these receptors is a human donor in good health.

CDR3 loop: CASSLPTYEQYF. CDR3 in DNA: TGTGCCAGCAGTTTACCCACCTACGAGCAGTACTTC. The chain uses TRBV28 and TRBJ2-7, with no clear D. Germline V gives CDR1 MDHEN, CDR2 SYDVKM. This CDR3 spans 12 amino acids. Trimming pared 2 bases from V and 2 bases from J, leaving 4 bases between.

The gene calls are TRBV13 and TRBJ1-3; a possible D gene is TRBD1 (5 bases). CDR1 is PRHDT and CDR2 is FYEKMQ in the germline V gene (reference sequence). V lost 0 bases to trimming and J lost 9 bases, with 12 bases between them. The length of the CDR3 is 14 residues. CDR3 in amino acids: CASSLGGLGGTIYF. The CDR3 DNA follows: TGTGCCAGCAGCTTAGGGGGGCTAGGCGGCACCATATATTTT.

This sequence joins TRBV9 and TRBJ1-3; D unresolved. The length of the CDR3 is 15 residues. Trimming cost V 4 bases and J 0 bases, with 11 bases left between them. The germline gives CDR1 SGDLS, CDR2 YYNGEE. The DNA for the CDR3 is TGTGCCAGCAGCCCTCTACAGTTCTCTGGAAACACCATATATTTT. It translates to CASSPLQFSGNTIYF.

The chain combines TRBV6-5 with TRBJ2-1; 7 nucleotides match TRBD1. Germline assignment: CDR1 MNHEY and CDR2 SVGAGI. The ends lost 2 bases at V and 2 bases at J; junction bases unmatched: 6. The CDR3 is 16 amino acids. For the CDR3, the DNA is TGTGCCAGCAGTTACCACCGGGACAGCACCTACAATGAGCAGTTCTTC. It encodes CASSYHRDSTYNEQFF.

The chain recombines TRBV14 with TRBJ1-2, with 7 bases fitting TRBD1. V shed 4 bases, J shed 2 bases, and the junction held 7 bases outside the gene matches. Germline assignment: CDR1 SGHDN and CDR2 FVKESK. The CDR3 length is 15 residues. The CDR3 loop reads CASSRTGGFNYGYTF. DNA of the CDR3: TGTGCCAGCAGCCGGACAGGCGGATTCAACTATGGCTACACCTTC.

The J gene is TRBJ2-5, the V gene TRBV30; 8 nucleotides align to TRBD1. This CDR3 spans 13 amino acids. The germline gives CDR1 GTSNPN, CDR2 SVGIG (reference sequence). Losses at the gene ends were 5 bases for V and 5 bases for J; bases not matched to a gene: 7. The CDR3 nucleotides are TGTGCCTGGGGCACAGGGGGTATGGAGACCCAGTACTTC. It codes for CAWGTGGMETQYF.

This clone appeared a single time. The rearrangement links TRBV11-3 to TRBJ2-1; D gene unclear. CDR1 and CDR2 from the germline V gene are SGHNT and YENEEA. The CDR3 is 12 amino acids. Between the trimmed V and J ends, which lost 2 bases and 8 bases, there was a span of 7 bases. The CDR3 sequence is CASSLIRDEQFF. Here the CDR3 DNA reads TGTGCCAGCAGCTTAATTCGCGATGAGCAGTTCTTC.

In DNA, the CDR3 is TGTGCCAGCAACCCCGGACAGGGGACCTACAATGAGCAGTTCTTC. This encodes CASNPGQGTYNEQFF. The V gene is TRBV6-5, the J gene TRBJ2-1, with 9 bases aligning to TRBD1. CDR3 length: 15 residues. The V segment lost 7 bases and the J segment 2 bases; nucleotides outside the gene matches: 6. Germline CDR1 reads MNHEY; CDR2 reads SVGAGI.

V gene TRBV7-3 combines with J gene TRBJ2-2; 7 bases map to TRBD2. The CDR3 has 14 amino acids. Trimming at V came to 5 bases and at J to 6 bases, leaving 6 bases not matched to a gene. Germline V gives CDR1 SGHTA, CDR2 FQGTGA. The CDR3 sequence: CASSPRTSAGELFF. The DNA of the CDR3 is TGTGCCAGCAGCCCCAGGACTAGTGCCGGGGAGCTGTTTTTT.

The chain links TRBV7-9 to TRBJ2-1, with no clear D. V shed 5 bases and J shed 7 bases, with 6 bases lying between them. The CDR3 length is 11 residues. Germline V gives CDR1 SEHNR, CDR2 FQNEAQ (reference sequence). The chain's CDR3 is CASSPQNEQFF. CDR3 nucleotides: TGTGCCAGCAGCCCTCAGAATGAGCAGTTCTTC.

This chain links TRBV28 with TRBJ2-7; 12 bases are shared with TRBD1. V shed 6 bases and J 2 bases; nucleotides not matched to a gene: 8. The CDR3 loop spans 16 amino acids. Germline-derived CDR1 and CDR2 are MDHEN and SYDVKM. Here the CDR3 reads CASRPGTGGSTYEQYF. The CDR3 coding sequence is TGTGCCAGCAGGCCGGGGACAGGGGGCTCTACCTACGAGCAGTACTTC.

The chain carries TRBV5-1 and TRBJ1-2, with 8 bases identical to TRBD1. This CDR3 has 11 residues. The V segment lost 5 bases and the J segment 7 bases; nucleotides outside the gene matches: 1. CDR1 SGHRS and CDR2 YFSETQ come from the germline V gene. CDR3 DNA: TGCGCCAGCAGAGACAGGGGTGGCTACACCTTC. Amino acid sequence: CASRDRGGYTF.

J is TRBJ2-1 and V is TRBV7-9, with D perhaps TRBD2 (5 bases). Trimming stripped 5 bases from V and 7 bases from J, with 18 bases between. Looked up from germline, CDR1 is SEHNR and CDR2 is FQNEAQ (reference sequence). The CDR3 spans 15 residues. The CDR3, as DNA: TGTGCCAGCAGCCCCCCCAGCGGAAGTACGAATGAGCAGTTCTTC. Its translation is CASSPPSGSTNEQFF.

The chain recombines TRBV25-1 with TRBJ1-2, with D possibly matching TRBD1 (5 bases). CDR3 length: 13 residues. Germline V gives CDR1 MGHDK, CDR2 SYGVNS. Deletions cut 2 bases from V and 1 base from J, with 5 bases between. The CDR3 sequence: CASSEQGNYGYTF. The CDR3 region has the DNA TGTGCCAGCAGTGAACAGGGTAACTATGGCTACACCTTC.

This chain uses TRBV7-9 with TRBJ1-5; D call uncertain. With 4 bases removed from V and 6 bases from J, the gap between germline ends came to 7 bases. Per germline, CDR1 SEHNR and CDR2 FQNEAQ (reference sequence). The CDR3 sequence is 12 residues long. The DNA of the CDR3 is TGTGCCAGCAGCTCGACGGGTCAGCCCCAGCATTTT. It translates to CASSSTGQPQHF.

The CDR3 sequence is CASSPGTDTQYF. DNA of the CDR3: TGTGCCAGCAGTCCCGGCACAGATACGCAGTATTTT. This chain connects TRBV28 to TRBJ2-3; D not certain. V dropped 5 bases and J dropped 1 base, with 4 bases sitting between them. This CDR3 comprises 12 residues. The V gene's germline CDR1 is MDHEN and CDR2 SYDVKM.

This clone was seen once. CDR3 sequence: CASSLGAGVAQPQHF. Written as DNA, the CDR3 is TGTGCCAGCAGCTTAGGGGCAGGGGTCGCTCAGCCCCAGCATTTT. This sequence joins TRBV11-2 and TRBJ1-5; D possibly corresponds to TRBD1 (6 bases). Germline CDR1 is SGHAT and CDR2 is FQNNGV. The CDR3 is made up of 15 amino acids. V dropped 1 base and J dropped 6 bases, with 13 bases sitting between them.

The V and J genes are TRBV6-5 and TRBJ1-1; D ambiguous. Trimming took off 4 bases at V and 5 bases at J, with 11 bases between the two ends. The germline gives CDR1 MNHEY, CDR2 SVGAGI. The CDR3 length is 13 residues. CDR3 nucleotides: TGTGCCAGCAGTTTCTCGTATGAGACTGAAGCTTTCTTT. This sequence encodes CASSFSYETEAFF.

V usage is TRBV14 and J usage is TRBJ1-3; the D is unclear. The CDR3 loop spans 16 amino acids. Germline CDR1 SGHDN, CDR2 FVKESK. V lost 4 bases and J 4 bases, leaving 17 bases between the germline ends. The CDR3 DNA sequence: TGTGCCAGCAGCCCATGGGAAAGGGAGACGGGAAACACCATATATTTT. It encodes CASSPWERETGNTIYF.

The chain joins TRBV7-9 to TRBJ1-4, with D tentatively TRBD1 (5 bases). The V end was cut by 1 base, the J end by 8 bases, with 14 bases between. The CDR3 consists of 15 residues. Per germline, CDR1 SEHNR and CDR2 FQNEAQ (reference sequence). CDR3 sequence reads: CASSLEGRVGEKLFF. Written as DNA, the CDR3 is TGTGCCAGCAGCTTAGAAGGCAGGGTGGGAGAAAAACTGTTTTTT.

The chain is built from TRBV29-1 and TRBJ1-2; 8 bases are a match to TRBD1. CDR1 is SQVTM, CDR2 ANQGSEA, per germline. V shed 6 bases and J 2 bases; nucleotides not matched to a gene: 5. This CDR3 is 13 amino acids long. Here the CDR3 reads CSVKPGGNYGYTF. The CDR3 nucleotides are TGCAGCGTAAAACCAGGGGGCAACTATGGCTACACCTTC.